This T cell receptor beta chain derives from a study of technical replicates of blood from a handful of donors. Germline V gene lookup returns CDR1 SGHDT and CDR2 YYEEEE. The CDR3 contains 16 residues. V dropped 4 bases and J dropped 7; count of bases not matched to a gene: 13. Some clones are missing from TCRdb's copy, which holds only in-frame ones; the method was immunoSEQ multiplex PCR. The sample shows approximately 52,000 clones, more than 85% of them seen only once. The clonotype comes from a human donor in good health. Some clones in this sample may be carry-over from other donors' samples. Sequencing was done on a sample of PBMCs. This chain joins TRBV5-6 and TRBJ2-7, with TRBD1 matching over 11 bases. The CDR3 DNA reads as TGTGCCAGCAGCAAGATCCGGGACAGGGGGTTGGGGGAGCAGTACTTC. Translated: CASSKIRDRGLGEQYF. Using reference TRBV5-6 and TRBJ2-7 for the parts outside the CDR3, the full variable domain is DAGVTQSPTHLIKTRGQQVTLRCSPKSGHDTVSWYQQALGQGPQFIFQYYEEEERQRGNFPDRFSGHQFPNYSSELNVNALLLGDSALYLCASSKIRDRGLGEQYFGPGTRLTVT.